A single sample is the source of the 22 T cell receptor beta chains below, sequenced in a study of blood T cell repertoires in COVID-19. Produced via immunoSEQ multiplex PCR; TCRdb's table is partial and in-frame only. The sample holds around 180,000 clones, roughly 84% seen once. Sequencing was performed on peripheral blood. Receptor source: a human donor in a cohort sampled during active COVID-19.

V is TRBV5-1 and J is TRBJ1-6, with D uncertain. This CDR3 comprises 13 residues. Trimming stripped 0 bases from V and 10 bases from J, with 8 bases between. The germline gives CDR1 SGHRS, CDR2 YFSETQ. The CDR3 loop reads CASSLAGRSPLHF. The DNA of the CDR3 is TGCGCCAGCAGCTTGGCTGGGAGATCACCCCTCCACTTT.

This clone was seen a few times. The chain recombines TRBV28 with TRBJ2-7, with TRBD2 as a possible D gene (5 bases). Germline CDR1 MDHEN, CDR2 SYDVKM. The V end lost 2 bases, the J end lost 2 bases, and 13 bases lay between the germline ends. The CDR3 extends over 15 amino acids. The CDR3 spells CASSLGGRPTYEQYF. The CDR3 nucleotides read TGTGCCAGCAGTTTAGGAGGCAGGCCCACCTACGAGCAGTACTTC.

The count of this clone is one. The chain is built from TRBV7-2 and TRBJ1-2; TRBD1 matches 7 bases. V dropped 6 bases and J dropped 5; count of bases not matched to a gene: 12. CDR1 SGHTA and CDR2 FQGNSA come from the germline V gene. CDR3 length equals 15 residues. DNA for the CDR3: TGTGCCAGCAGGGACCCGGGCAGGGGGATATATGGCTACACCTTC. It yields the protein CASRDPGRGIYGYTF.

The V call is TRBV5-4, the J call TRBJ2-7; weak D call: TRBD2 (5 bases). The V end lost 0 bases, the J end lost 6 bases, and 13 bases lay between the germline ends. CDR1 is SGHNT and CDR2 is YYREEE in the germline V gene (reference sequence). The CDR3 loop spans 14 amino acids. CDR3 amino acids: CASSLERAVREQYF. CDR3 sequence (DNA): TGTGCCAGCAGCTTGGAGAGGGCTGTTCGCGAGCAGTACTTC.

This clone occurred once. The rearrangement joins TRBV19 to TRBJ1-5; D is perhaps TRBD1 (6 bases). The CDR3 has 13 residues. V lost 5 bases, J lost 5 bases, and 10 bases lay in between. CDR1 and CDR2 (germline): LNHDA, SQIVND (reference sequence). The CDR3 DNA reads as TGTGCCAGTAGTCAACCAGGGGATCAGCCCCAGCATTTT. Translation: CASSQPGDQPQHF.

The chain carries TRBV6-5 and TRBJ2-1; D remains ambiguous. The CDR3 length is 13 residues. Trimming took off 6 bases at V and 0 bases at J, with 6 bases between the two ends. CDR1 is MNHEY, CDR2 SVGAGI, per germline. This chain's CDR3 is CASRAHSYNEQFF. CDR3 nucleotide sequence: TGTGCCAGCAGAGCCCACTCCTACAATGAGCAGTTCTTC.

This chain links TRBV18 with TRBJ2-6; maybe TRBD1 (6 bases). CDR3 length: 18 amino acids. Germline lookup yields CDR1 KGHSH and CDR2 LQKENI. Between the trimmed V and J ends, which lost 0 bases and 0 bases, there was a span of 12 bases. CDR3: CASSPPWGQSSGANVLTF. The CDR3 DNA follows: TGTGCCAGCTCACCACCGTGGGGGCAAAGCTCTGGGGCCAACGTCCTGACTTTC. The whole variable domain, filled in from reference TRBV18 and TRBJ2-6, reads NAGVMQNPRHLVRRRGQEARLRCSPMKGHSHVYWYRQLPEEGLKFMVYLQKENIIDESGMPKERFSAEFPKEGPSILRIQQVVRGDSAAYFCASSPPWGQSSGANVLTFGAGSRLTVL.

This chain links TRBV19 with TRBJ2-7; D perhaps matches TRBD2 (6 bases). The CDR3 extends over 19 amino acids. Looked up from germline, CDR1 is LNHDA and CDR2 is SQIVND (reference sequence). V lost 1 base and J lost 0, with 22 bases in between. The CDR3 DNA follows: TGTGCCAGTAGTATAGCCCTCAGCCGCGGACTAACAGCCTCCTACGAGCAGTACTTC. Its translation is CASSIALSRGLTASYEQYF.

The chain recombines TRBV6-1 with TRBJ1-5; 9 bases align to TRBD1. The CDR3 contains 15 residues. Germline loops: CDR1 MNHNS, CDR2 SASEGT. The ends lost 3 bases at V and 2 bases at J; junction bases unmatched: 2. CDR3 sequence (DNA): TGTGCCAGCAGTGACGGACAGGGGCGCAATCAGCCCCAGCATTTT. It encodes CASSDGQGRNQPQHF.

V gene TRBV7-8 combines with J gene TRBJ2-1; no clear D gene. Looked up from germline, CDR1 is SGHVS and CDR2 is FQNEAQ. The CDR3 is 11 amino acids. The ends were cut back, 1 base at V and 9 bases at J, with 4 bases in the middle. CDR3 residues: CASSLVAEQFF. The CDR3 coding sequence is TGTGCCAGCAGCTTAGTAGCTGAGCAGTTCTTC. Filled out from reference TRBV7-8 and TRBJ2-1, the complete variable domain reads GAGVSQSPRYKVAKRGQDVALRCDPISGHVSLFWYQQALGQGPEFLTYFQNEAQLDKSGLPSDRFFAERPEGSVSTLKIQRTQQEDSAVYLCASSLVAEQFFGPGTRLTVL.

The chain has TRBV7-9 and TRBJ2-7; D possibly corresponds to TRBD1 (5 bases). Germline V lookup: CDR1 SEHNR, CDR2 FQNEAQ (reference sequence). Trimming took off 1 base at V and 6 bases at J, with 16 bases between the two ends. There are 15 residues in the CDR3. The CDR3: CASSLGSGQGPEQYF. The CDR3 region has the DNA TGTGCCAGCAGCTTAGGATCAGGGCAGGGCCCCGAGCAGTACTTC.

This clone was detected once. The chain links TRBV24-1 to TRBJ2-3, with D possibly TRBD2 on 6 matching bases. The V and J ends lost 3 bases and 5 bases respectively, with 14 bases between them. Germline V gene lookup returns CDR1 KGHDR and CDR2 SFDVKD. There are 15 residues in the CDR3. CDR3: CATSDGGVPGDTQYF. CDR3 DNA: TGTGCCACCAGTGATGGCGGGGTCCCCGGAGATACGCAGTATTTT.

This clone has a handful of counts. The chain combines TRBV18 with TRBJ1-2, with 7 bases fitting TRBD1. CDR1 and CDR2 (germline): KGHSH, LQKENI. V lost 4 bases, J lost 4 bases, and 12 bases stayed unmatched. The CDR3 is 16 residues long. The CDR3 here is CASSLRTGDTVYGYTF. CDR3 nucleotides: TGTGCCAGCTCACTGCGGACAGGCGACACGGTCTATGGCTACACCTTC.

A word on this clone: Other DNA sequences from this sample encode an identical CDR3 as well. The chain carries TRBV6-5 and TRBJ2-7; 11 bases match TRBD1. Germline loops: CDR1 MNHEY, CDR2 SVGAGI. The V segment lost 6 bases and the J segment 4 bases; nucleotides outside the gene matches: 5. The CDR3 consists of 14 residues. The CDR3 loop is CASSRGQGVYEQYF. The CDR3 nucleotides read TGTGCCAGCAGCCGGGGACAGGGGGTGTACGAGCAGTACTTC.

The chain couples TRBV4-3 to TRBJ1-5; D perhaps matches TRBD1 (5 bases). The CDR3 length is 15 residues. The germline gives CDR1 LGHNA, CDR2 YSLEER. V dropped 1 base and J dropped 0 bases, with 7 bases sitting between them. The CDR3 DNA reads TGCGCCAGCAGCCAAGGGGGCAATAGCAATCAGCCCCAGCATTTT. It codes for CASSQGGNSNQPQHF.

CDR3 bases: TGTGCCAGCAGCGGGCCGGGACAGGGAATAAGCTCCTACAATGAGCAGTTCTTC. It encodes CASSGPGQGISSYNEQFF. J is TRBJ2-1 and V is TRBV11-3, with 9 bases matching TRBD1. Germline CDR1 is SGHNT and CDR2 is YENEEA. The CDR3 consists of 18 residues. Trimming cost V 5 bases and J 0 bases; bases outside gene matches: 11. Full variable domain (missing parts from reference TRBV11-3 and TRBJ2-1): EAGVVQSPRYKIIEKKQPVAFWCNPISGHNTLYWYLQNLGQGPELLIRYENEEAVDDSQLPKDRFSAERLKGVDSTLKIQPAELGDSAVYLCASSGPGQGISSYNEQFFGPGTRLTVL.

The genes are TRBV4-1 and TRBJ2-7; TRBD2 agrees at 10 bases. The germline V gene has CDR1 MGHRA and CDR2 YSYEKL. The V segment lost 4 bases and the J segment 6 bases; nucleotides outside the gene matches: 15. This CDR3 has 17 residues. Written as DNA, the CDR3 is TGCGCCAGCAGCCCCACATCACCGGGACTAGCGAGACGCGAGCAGTACTTC. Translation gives CASSPTSPGLARREQYF.

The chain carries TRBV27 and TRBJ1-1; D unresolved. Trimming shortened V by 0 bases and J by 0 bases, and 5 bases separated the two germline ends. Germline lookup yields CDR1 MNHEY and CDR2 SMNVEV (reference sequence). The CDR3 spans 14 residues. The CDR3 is CASSLSPLNTEAFF. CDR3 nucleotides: TGTGCCAGCAGTTTATCTCCCTTGAACACTGAAGCTTTCTTT.

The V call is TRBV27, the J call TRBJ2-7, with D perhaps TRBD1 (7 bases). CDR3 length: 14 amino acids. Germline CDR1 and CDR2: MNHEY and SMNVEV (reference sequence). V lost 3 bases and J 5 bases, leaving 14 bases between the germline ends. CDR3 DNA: TGTGCCAGCAGTTTCGGGGCAGGGGGGAACGAGCAGTACTTC. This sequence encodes CASSFGAGGNEQYF.

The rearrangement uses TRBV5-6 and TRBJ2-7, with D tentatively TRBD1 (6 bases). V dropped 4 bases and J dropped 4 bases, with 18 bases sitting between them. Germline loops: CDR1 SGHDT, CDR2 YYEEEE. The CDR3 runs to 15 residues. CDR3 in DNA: TGTGCCAGCAGCGGAGAAACAGGGTATTTTTACGAGCAGTACTTC. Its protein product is CASSGETGYFYEQYF.

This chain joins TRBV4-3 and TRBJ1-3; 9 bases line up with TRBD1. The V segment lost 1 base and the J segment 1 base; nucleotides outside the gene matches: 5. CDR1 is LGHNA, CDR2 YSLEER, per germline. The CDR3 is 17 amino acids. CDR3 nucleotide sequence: TGCGCCAGCAGCCAAGGGACAGGGGTTGTGTCTGGAAACACCATATATTTT. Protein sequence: CASSQGTGVVSGNTIYF.

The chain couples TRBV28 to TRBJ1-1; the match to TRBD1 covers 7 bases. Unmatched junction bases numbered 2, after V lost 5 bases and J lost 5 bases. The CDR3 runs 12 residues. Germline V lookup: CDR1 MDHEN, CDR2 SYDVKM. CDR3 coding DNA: TGTGCCAGCAGTACACAGGGGACTGAAGCTTTCTTT. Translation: CASSTQGTEAFF.